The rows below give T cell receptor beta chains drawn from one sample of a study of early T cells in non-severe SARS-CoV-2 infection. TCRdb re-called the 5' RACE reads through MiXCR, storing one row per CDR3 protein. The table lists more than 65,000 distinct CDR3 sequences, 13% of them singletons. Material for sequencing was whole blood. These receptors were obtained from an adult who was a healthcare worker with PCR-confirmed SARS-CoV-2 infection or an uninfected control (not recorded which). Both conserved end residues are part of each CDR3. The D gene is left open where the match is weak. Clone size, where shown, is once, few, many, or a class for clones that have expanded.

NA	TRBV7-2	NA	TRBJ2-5	TGTGCCAGCTGCTCGTCTCGCCGGGCAAGAGAGGTCCAGTACTTC	CASCSSRRAREVQYF
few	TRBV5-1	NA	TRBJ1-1	TGCGCCAGCAGGGTAACGAACACTGAAGCTTTCTTT	CASRVTNTEAFF
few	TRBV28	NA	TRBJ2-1	TGTGCCAGCAGTTTATACCGACTCAATGAGCAGTTCTTC	CASSLYRLNEQFF
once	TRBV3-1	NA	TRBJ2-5	TGTGCCAGCAGCCAAGAAAGGCTCCCAGGGGAGACCCAGTACTTC	CASSQERLPGETQYF
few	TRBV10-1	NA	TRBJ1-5	TGCGCCAGTGATGGAGGGGGATTCAATCAGCCCCAGCATTTT	CASDGGGFNQPQHF
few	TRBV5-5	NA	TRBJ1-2	TGTGCCAGCAGCTCATTGACAGGCGGCTCCTATGGCTACACCTTC	CASSSLTGGSYGYTF
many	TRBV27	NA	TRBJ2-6	TGTGCCAGCAGTTTACGGACGGGATTAGCCTCTGGGGCCAACGTCCTGACTTTC	CASSLRTGLASGANVLTF
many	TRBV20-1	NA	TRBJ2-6	TGCAGTGCTAGACCTGGGGCCAACGTCCTGACTTTC	CSARPGANVLTF
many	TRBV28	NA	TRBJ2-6	TGTGCCAGGGATTCTGGGGCCAACGTCCTGACTTTC	CARDSGANVLTF
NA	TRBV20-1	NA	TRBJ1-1	TGCAGTGCTAATAGCGACCCTTTGCCTGAAGCTTTCTTT	CSANSDPLPEAFF
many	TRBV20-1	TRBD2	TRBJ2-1	TGCAGTGCGGGTATAGCGGGAATGGCCTACAATGAGCAGTTCTTC	CSAGIAGMAYNEQFF
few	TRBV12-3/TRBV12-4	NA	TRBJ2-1	TGTGCCAGCAGTTCCCAATTGGGCGCCTACAATGAGCAGTTCTTC	CASSSQLGAYNEQFF
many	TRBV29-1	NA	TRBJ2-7	TGCAGCCTGGCCAGTTATACACACGAGCAGTACTTC	CSLASYTHEQYF
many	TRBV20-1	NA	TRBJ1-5	TGCAGTGCTAGAGCAGGGGCTGGAAGCAATCAGCCCCAGCATTTT	CSARAGAGSNQPQHF
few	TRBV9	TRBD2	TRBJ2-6	TGTGCCAGCAGCCGCGGGGGGTCCGGGGCCAACGTCCTGACTTTC	CASSRGGSGANVLTF
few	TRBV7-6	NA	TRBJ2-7	TGTGCCAGCAGCTTAGCGCAGGGGCGCACCTACGAGCAGTACTTC	CASSLAQGRTYEQYF
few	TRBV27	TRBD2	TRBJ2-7	TGTGCCAGCAGTCTCCTAGCGGGGATCTCCTACGAGCAGTACTTC	CASSLLAGISYEQYF
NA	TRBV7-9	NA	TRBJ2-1	TGTGCCAGCAGCCCAGTTGGGGAGCAGTTCTTC	CASSPVGEQFF
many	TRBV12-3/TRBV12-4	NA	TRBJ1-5	TGTGCCAGCAAAGACAGAGGGAATCAGCCCCAGCATTTT	CASKDRGNQPQHF
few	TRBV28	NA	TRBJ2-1	TGTGCCAGCAGTTTGTCTGTAGCACGGTATGAGCAGTTCTTC	CASSLSVARYEQFF
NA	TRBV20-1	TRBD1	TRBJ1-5	TGCAGTGCTCACGGGACAGGGGTATATGTCAGTCAGCCCCAGCATTTT	CSAHGTGVYVSQPQHF
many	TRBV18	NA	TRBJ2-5	TGTGCCAGCTCACCCACACAAGAGACCCAGTACTTC	CASSPTQETQYF
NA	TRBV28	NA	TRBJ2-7	TGTGCCAGCAGTCCCCCTCTGGGGCGAACCTACGAGCAGTACTTC	CASSPPLGRTYEQYF
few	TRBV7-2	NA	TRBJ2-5	TGTGCCAGCAGCTTAGGACAGACCCAGTACTTC	CASSLGQTQYF
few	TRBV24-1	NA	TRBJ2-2	TGTGCCACCAGTGATTTGGGGCAGGGCTCGAACACCGGGGAGCTGTTTTTT	CATSDLGQGSNTGELFF
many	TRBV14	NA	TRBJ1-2	TGTGCCAGCAGCCAAGAAGCATGGCGTGGAAACTATGGCTACACCTTC	CASSQEAWRGNYGYTF
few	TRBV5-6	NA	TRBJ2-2	TGTGCCAGCAGCCTTGGAGTACAGTCTCGGGAGCTGTTTTTT	CASSLGVQSRELFF
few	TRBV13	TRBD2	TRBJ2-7	TGTGCCAGCAGCTTGCGACTAGCGGGAGTAAACTACGAGCAGTACTTC	CASSLRLAGVNYEQYF
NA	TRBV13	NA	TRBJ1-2	TGTGCCAGCAGCCCCCCCGCCCCCAGACGTAGACCGTATGGCTACACCTTC	CASSPPAPRRRPYGYTF
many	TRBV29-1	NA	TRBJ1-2	TGCAGCGTTGAATATGGGTATGGCTACACCTTC	CSVEYGYGYTF
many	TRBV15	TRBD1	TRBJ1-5	TGTGCCACCAGCAGAGAGGGACAGGACTATACTCAGCCCCAGCATTTT	CATSREGQDYTQPQHF
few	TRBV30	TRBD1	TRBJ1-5	TGTGCCTGGAGTGCCTCATGGAGACAGGGGGTTATTCTAAGCAATCAGCCCCAGCATTTT	CAWSASWRQGVILSNQPQHF
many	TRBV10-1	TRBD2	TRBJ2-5	TGCGCCAGCTATAGGACTAGCGGGGACCAAGAGACCCAGTACTTC	CASYRTSGDQETQYF
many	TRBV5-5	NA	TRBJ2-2	TGTGCCAGCAGCTTGAGGGGGGCTACGAACACCGGGGAGCTGTTTTTT	CASSLRGATNTGELFF
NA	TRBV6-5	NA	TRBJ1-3	TGTGCCAGCAGCGGGGTTGGAGGAAACACCATATATTTT	CASSGVGGNTIYF
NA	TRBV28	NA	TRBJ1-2	TGTGCCAGCAGCCGTAGCAATGCTAACTATGGCTACACCTTC	CASSRSNANYGYTF
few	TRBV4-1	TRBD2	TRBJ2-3	TGCGCCAGCAGCCCTTTTGGAACAGCCGGACTAGCCGATACTACAGATACGCAGTATTTT	CASSPFGTAGLADTTDTQYF
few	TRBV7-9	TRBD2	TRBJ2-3	TGTGCCAGCAGCTTAGCTCTAGCGGGGGGGCCTGATACGCAGTATTTT	CASSLALAGGPDTQYF
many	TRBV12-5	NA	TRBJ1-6	TGTGCTAGTGGACCCGACCCAAATTCACCCCTCCACTTT	CASGPDPNSPLHF
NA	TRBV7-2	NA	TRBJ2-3	TGTGCCAGCAGCCCCGAACGACTGGATACGCAGTATTTT	CASSPERLDTQYF
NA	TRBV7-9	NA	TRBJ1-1	TGTGCCAGCAGCTTAGTAGGGGCAGTAAACACTGAAGCTTTCTTT	CASSLVGAVNTEAFF
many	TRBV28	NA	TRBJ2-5	TGTGCCAGCAGTTTACTTCTAATGACGTCGACCCAAGAGACCCAGTACTTC	CASSLLLMTSTQETQYF
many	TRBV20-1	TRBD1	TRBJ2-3	TGCAGTGCTAGAACCGGGACAGGGGACGTAGATACGCAGTATTTT	CSARTGTGDVDTQYF
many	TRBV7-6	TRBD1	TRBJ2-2	TGTGCCAGCAGCTTATTACAGGGGACCCCGAGCACCGGGGAGCTGTTTTTT	CASSLLQGTPSTGELFF
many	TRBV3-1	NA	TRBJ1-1	TGTGCCAGCAGCCAAGCCCTGAGGGCTGAAGCTTTCTTT	CASSQALRAEAFF
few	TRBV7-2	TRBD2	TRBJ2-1	TGTGCCAGCAGCCCGCCTGGGGCGGGGGGGATTAACAATGAGCAGTTCTTC	CASSPPGAGGINNEQFF
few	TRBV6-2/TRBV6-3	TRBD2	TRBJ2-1	TGTGCCAGCACACCGGGACTAGAGTACAATGAGCAGTTCTTC	CASTPGLEYNEQFF
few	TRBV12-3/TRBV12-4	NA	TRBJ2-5	TGTGCCAGCACCGAAAGCCGGGACATCCTTGAGACCCAGTACTTC	CASTESRDILETQYF
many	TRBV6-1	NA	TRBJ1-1	TGTGCCAGCAGTGAAGCGTATACACAGGGACGAAACACTGAAGCTTTCTTT	CASSEAYTQGRNTEAFF
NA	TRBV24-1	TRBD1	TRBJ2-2	TGTGCCACCAGTGATTTGGGACAGGGGCCGTCCACCGGGGAGCTGTTTTTT	CATSDLGQGPSTGELFF
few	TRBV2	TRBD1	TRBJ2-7	TGTGCCAGCAGTGCTGACAGGGGCCGCTACGAGCAGTACTTC	CASSADRGRYEQYF
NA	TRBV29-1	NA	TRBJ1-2	TGCAGCGTTGCCGGGAGCGCTAACTATGGCTACACCTTC	CSVAGSANYGYTF
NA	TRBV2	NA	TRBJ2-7	TGTGCCAGCACGGCGAGCTCCTACGAGCAGTACTTC	CASTASSYEQYF
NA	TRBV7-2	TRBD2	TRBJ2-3	TGTGCCAGCAGCTGGGCTAGCGGGAGTAAAGGGACGCAGTATTTT	CASSWASGSKGTQYF
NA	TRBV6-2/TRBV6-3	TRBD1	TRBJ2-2	TGTGCCAGCAGTTACCGGGACAGGGTTGGCGGGGAGCTGTTTTTT	CASSYRDRVGGELFF
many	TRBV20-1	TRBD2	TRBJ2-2	TGCAGTGCTAGAGATACCCAGCGGGGGGACACCGGGGAGCTGTTTTTT	CSARDTQRGDTGELFF
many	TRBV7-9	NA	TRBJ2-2	TGTGCCAGCAGCTTAGCTTCAGGGTTGACCGGGGAGCTGTTTTTT	CASSLASGLTGELFF
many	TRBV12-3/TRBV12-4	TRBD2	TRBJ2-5	TGTGCCAGCAGTTTAGTAAAACTAGCGGGGAGGGAGACCCAGTACTTC	CASSLVKLAGRETQYF
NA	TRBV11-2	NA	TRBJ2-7	TGTGCCAGCAGCAACCCGGGATCCCAGACCAACGAGCAGTACTTC	CASSNPGSQTNEQYF
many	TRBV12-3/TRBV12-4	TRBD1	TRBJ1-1	TGTGCCAGCAGTCGGGAAGGGGGCTCGAACACTGAAGCTTTCTTT	CASSREGGSNTEAFF